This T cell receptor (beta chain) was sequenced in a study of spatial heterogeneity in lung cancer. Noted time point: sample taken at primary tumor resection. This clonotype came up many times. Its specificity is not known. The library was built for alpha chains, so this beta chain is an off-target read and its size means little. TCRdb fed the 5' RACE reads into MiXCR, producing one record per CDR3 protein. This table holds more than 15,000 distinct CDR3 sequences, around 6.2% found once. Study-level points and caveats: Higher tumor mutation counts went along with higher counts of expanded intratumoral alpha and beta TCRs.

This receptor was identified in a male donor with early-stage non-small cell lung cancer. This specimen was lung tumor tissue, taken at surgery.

The CDR3: CASSLWTTNTGELFF. In nucleotides, the CDR3 is TGTGCCAGCAGTCTCTGGACTACCAACACCGGGGAGCTGTTTTTT. The V and J genes are TRBV6-1 and TRBJ2-2; D possibly corresponds to TRBD2 (6 bases). The CDR3 spans 15 residues. Germline CDR1 is MNHNS and CDR2 is SASEGT. Trimming cost V 5 bases and J 2 bases, with 12 bases left between them.